This entry lists 20 T cell receptor beta chains sequenced from one sample in a study of shared clonotypes between healthy human individuals. Sequenced by immunoSEQ multiplex PCR; TCRdb stores in-frame clones only, minus some. The data show roughly 500,000 clones, with approximately 80% seen just once and around 13% held by the top ten. The specimen sequenced was PBMCs. These receptor sequences come from a woman aged 40 to 50 in good health. Some clones in this sample may be carry-over from other donors' samples.

The chain has TRBV6-1 and TRBJ1-1, with TRBD1 identical over 7 bases. Germline-derived CDR1 and CDR2 are MNHNS and SASEGT. The CDR3 loop spans 13 amino acids. With V trimmed by 8 bases and J by 1 base, 4 bases remained unmatched. DNA of the CDR3: TGTGCCAGCGGAGGGACAGCGAACACTGAAGCTTTCTTT. This codes for CASGGTANTEAFF.

The rearrangement uses TRBV7-9 and TRBJ2-5, with D possibly being TRBD2 (6 bases). CDR3 length: 15 amino acids. Germline V CDR1 and CDR2: SEHNR, FQNEAQ (reference sequence). V was shortened by 3 bases and J by 1 base, with 12 bases between the two germline ends. This CDR3 is CASSFPGLTQETQYF. The CDR3 nucleotides read TGTGCCAGCAGCTTCCCGGGACTCACCCAAGAGACCCAGTACTTC.

The chain carries TRBV15 and TRBJ2-1; 7 bases match TRBD2. The germline CDR1 and CDR2 sequences are LNHNV and YYDKDF (reference sequence). J gave up 4 bases and V 6 bases, and 9 bases lay outside the gene matches. The CDR3 extends over 15 amino acids. The CDR3 loop is CATRATGGSYNEQFF. CDR3 DNA: TGTGCCACCAGAGCAACGGGAGGTTCGTACAATGAGCAGTTCTTC.

The chain uses TRBV30 and TRBJ2-7, with TRBD2 matching 7 bases. The CDR3 contains 12 residues. Germline trimming cut 7 bases from V and 5 bases from J; bases unmatched to any gene: 8. Germline V gives CDR1 GTSNPN, CDR2 SVGIG (reference sequence). The chain's CDR3 is CASGEGWDEQYF. The CDR3 nucleotides are TGTGCCTCCGGGGAGGGGTGGGACGAGCAGTACTTC.

The gene calls are TRBV7-2 and TRBJ2-5; D remains unclear. The CDR3 has 15 amino acids. Per the germline V gene, CDR1 is SGHTA and CDR2 is FQGNSA. V gave up 5 bases and J gave up 3 bases, with 16 bases separating them. CDR3 coding DNA: TGTGCCAGCAGCATAACTTACCCCGTAAAAGAGACCCAGTACTTC. Its protein product is CASSITYPVKETQYF. Based on the CDR3 plus reference TRBV7-2 and TRBJ2-5, the full variable domain is GAGVSQSPSNKVTEKGKDVELRCDPISGHTALYWYRQSLGQGLEFLIYFQGNSAPDKSGLPSDRFSAERTGGSVSTLTIQRTQQEDSAVYLCASSITYPVKETQYFGPGTRLLVL.

V is TRBV5-1 and J is TRBJ1-4; perhaps TRBD1 as D (5 bases). The CDR3 spans 14 residues. The germline V gene encodes CDR1 SGHRS and CDR2 YFSETQ. Trimming pared 7 bases from V and 7 bases from J, leaving 17 bases between. CDR3 region: CASSYGAGGEKLFF. As DNA, the CDR3 is TGCGCCAGCTCCTACGGGGCGGGAGGTGAAAAACTGTTTTTT. The whole variable domain, filled in from reference TRBV5-1 and TRBJ1-4, reads KAGVTQTPRYLIKTRGQQVTLSCSPISGHRSVSWYQQTPGQGLQFLFEYFSETQRNKGNFPGRFSGRQFSNSRSEMNVSTLELGDSALYLCASSYGAGGEKLFFGSGTQLSVL.

This chain links TRBV6-1 with TRBJ1-5; D remains unclear. In germline, CDR1 is MNHNS, CDR2 SASEGT. The CDR3 totals 14 residues. Trimming left V 1 base short and J 4 bases short, with 8 bases between. The CDR3 sequence: CASSEGSFNQPQHF. In DNA form, the CDR3 reads TGTGCCAGCAGTGAAGGGAGTTTTAATCAGCCCCAGCATTTT.

The chain joins TRBV7-2 to TRBJ1-2; D might be TRBD1 (6 bases). Germline V gene lookup returns CDR1 SGHTA and CDR2 FQGNSA. This CDR3 comprises 13 residues. V shed 5 bases and J shed 5 bases, with 12 bases lying between them. CDR3 in amino acids: CASSQDSQYGYTF. CDR3 in DNA: TGTGCCAGCAGCCAGGACAGCCAATATGGCTACACCTTC.

V gene TRBV9 combines with J gene TRBJ2-7, with D possibly being TRBD1 or TRBD2 (5 bases each). In germline, CDR1 is SGDLS, CDR2 YYNGEE. Trimming removed 3 bases from V and 5 bases from J, with 18 bases in between. The CDR3 has 15 residues. The CDR3 is CASSGGAGVSHEQYF. The CDR3, as DNA: TGTGCCAGCAGCGGAGGGGCCGGGGTAAGCCACGAGCAGTACTTC. The variable domain in full, completed from reference TRBV9 and TRBJ2-7, reads DSGVTQTPKHLITATGQRVTLRCSPRSGDLSVYWYQQSLDQGLQFLIQYYNGEERAKGNILERFSAQQFPDLHSELNLSSLELGDSALYFCASSGGAGVSHEQYFGPGTRLTVT.

V and J are TRBV5-1 and TRBJ1-3; TRBD1 agrees at 8 bases. CDR3 length: 16 amino acids. The V segment lost 4 bases and the J segment 0 bases; nucleotides outside the gene matches: 6. In germline, CDR1 is SGHRS, CDR2 YFSETQ. CDR3 loop: CASSRTGIGSGNTIYF. CDR3 in DNA: TGCGCCAGCAGCCGGACAGGGATCGGCTCTGGAAACACCATATATTTT.

The chain joins TRBV5-1 to TRBJ2-1; 9 bases map to TRBD2. The germline gives CDR1 SGHRS, CDR2 YFSETQ. The CDR3 extends over 16 amino acids. V gave up 4 bases and J gave up 9 bases; unmatched junction bases: 14. As DNA, the CDR3 is TGCGCCAGCAGCAACCCCTTGCGGGAGGGGATAGGTGAGCAGTTCTTC. This codes for CASSNPLREGIGEQFF.

A few counts support this clone. The genes are TRBV7-7 and TRBJ2-1, with 10 nucleotides matching TRBD1. Germline values: CDR1 SSHAT, CDR2 FNYEAQ (reference sequence). V trimming: 2 bases; J trimming: 5 bases; junction bases outside the gene matches: 9. This CDR3 is built from 17 residues. The CDR3 coding sequence is TGTGCCAGCAGCTTATATGGGCGAGGACAGGGGGACAATGAGCAGTTCTTC. Translation gives CASSLYGRGQGDNEQFF.

This clone was counted only a few times. J is TRBJ1-2 and V is TRBV7-6; D unresolved. The V and J ends lost 5 bases and 8 bases respectively, with 18 bases between them. This CDR3 has 14 amino acids. Germline V gene sequence: CDR1 SGHVS, CDR2 FNYEAQ. As DNA, the CDR3 is TGTGCCAGCAGCCCGACGCTTCACGAAGGCGGCTACACCTTC. Encoded protein: CASSPTLHEGGYTF.

The chain employs TRBV27 and TRBJ2-7; 8 bases agree with TRBD2. The V gene's germline CDR1 is MNHEY and CDR2 SMNVEV (reference sequence). CDR3 length: 15 residues. The V segment lost 4 bases and the J segment 1 base; nucleotides outside the gene matches: 6. The CDR3: CASSSWSSGSYEQYF. CDR3 DNA sequence: TGTGCCAGCAGTTCCTGGTCTAGCGGGTCCTACGAGCAGTACTTC.

The chain joins TRBV2 to TRBJ1-1, with TRBD1 identical over 10 bases. The CDR3 covers 12 residues. Germline V gene data show CDR1 as SNHLY and CDR2 as FYNNEI. V trimming: 4 bases; J trimming: 8 bases; junction bases outside the gene matches: 1. CDR3: CASSGDRGEAFF. CDR3 bases: TGTGCCAGCAGTGGGGACAGGGGAGAAGCTTTCTTT.

The chain recombines TRBV29-1 with TRBJ2-1; D unclear. The V end lost 3 bases, the J end lost 0 bases, and 9 bases lay between the germline ends. Germline lookup yields CDR1 SQVTM and CDR2 ANQGSEA. CDR3 length: 14 residues. The CDR3: CSVDITSSYNEQFF. The CDR3 DNA reads TGCAGCGTTGATATTACGAGCTCCTACAATGAGCAGTTCTTC.

This clone was observed a few times. The chain recombines TRBV5-4 with TRBJ2-5, with TRBD2 matching 10 bases. CDR1 and CDR2 (germline): SGHNT, YYREEE (reference sequence). With V trimmed by 6 bases and J by 5 bases, 13 bases remained unmatched. This CDR3 spans 16 amino acids. This CDR3 reads CASTKDLAGDGETQYF. The CDR3 DNA sequence: TGTGCCAGCACCAAAGACCTAGCGGGAGACGGGGAGACCCAGTACTTC.

The chain uses TRBV5-4 and TRBJ2-6, with TRBD2 as a possible D gene (6 bases). Germline lookup yields CDR1 SGHNT and CDR2 YYREEE (reference sequence). This CDR3 spans 13 amino acids. Between the trimmed V and J ends, which lost 6 bases and 5 bases, there was a span of 9 bases. In nucleotides, the CDR3 is TGTGCCAGCAAGGGAGGCAGGGCCAACGTCCTGACTTTC. It translates to CASKGGRANVLTF.

Turning to this clone: Being one base from a much bigger clone, this may be a read error. Other DNA sequences of this sample code for an identical CDR3. The J gene is TRBJ2-1, the V gene TRBV7-3, with D perhaps matching TRBD1 or TRBD2 (6 bases each). Germline V gives CDR1 SGHTA, CDR2 FQGTGA. The CDR3 sequence is 12 residues long. The CDR3: CASGGPDNEQFF. Written as DNA, the CDR3 is TGTGCCAGCGGGGGGCCAGACAATGAGCAATTCTTC.

In this sample, this clone turned up a few times. V usage is TRBV7-9 and J usage is TRBJ2-7, with D maybe TRBD1 (6 bases). The CDR3 covers 14 residues. The germline V gene has CDR1 SEHNR and CDR2 FQNEAQ (reference sequence). Trimming shortened V by 5 bases and J by 3 bases, and 14 bases separated the two germline ends. CDR3 in DNA: TGTGCCAGCAGCCCCCGGACAGCTAACTACGAGCAGTACTTC. The encoded protein is CASSPRTANYEQYF.